Below, 25 T cell receptor beta chains from the same sample are listed, as sequenced in a study of blood T cells in healthy people across ages. A J-beta primer mix and a sample-barcoded 5' primer were used in a second PCR of about 7 to 11 cycles. TCRdb re-derived calls from the 5' RACE reads in MiXCR, one entry per CDR3 protein. The profile shows around 1,700,000 distinct CDR3 sequences, 28% of them singletons. The sequencing input was blood. These receptors were taken from a woman aged 25 to 39 in good health.

This clonotype was detected only a few times. The genes are TRBV20-1 and TRBJ1-3, with TRBD1 matching 9 bases. This CDR3 comprises 16 residues. With 8 bases clipped from V and 1 base from J, the junction kept 12 bases outside the gene matches. In germline, CDR1 is DFQATT, CDR2 SNEGSKA (reference sequence). The chain's CDR3 is CSPGTGFSRSGNTIYF. The CDR3 DNA reads TGCAGTCCCGGGACAGGGTTTTCTAGGTCTGGAAACACCATATATTTT.

The J gene is TRBJ1-4, the V gene TRBV28, with 9 positions matching TRBD1. V lost 6 bases, J lost 8 bases, and 10 bases stayed unmatched. The CDR3 runs 15 residues. CDR1 is MDHEN and CDR2 is SYDVKM in the germline V gene. CDR3 amino acids: CASRGPGTGKEKLFF. The CDR3, as DNA: TGTGCCAGCAGGGGCCCCGGGACAGGGAAAGAAAAACTGTTTTTT. Supplemented by reference TRBV28 and TRBJ1-4, the full variable domain reads DVKVTQSSRYLVKRTGEKVFLECVQDMDHENMFWYRQDPGLGLRLIYFSYDVKMKEKGDIPEGYSVSREKKERFSLILESASTNQTSMYLCASRGPGTGKEKLFFGSGTQLSVL.

The DNA of the CDR3 is TGTGCCACCAGCCGATCCGGGACAAACCAAGAGACCCAGTACTTC. Translation: CATSRSGTNQETQYF. This rearrangement joins TRBV15 to TRBJ2-5; possible D gene TRBD1, 6 bases. CDR3 length: 15 amino acids. From germline, CDR1 is LNHNV and CDR2 YYDKDF (reference sequence). V was shortened by 5 bases and J by 0 bases, with 13 bases between the two germline ends.

There are a few counts of this clonotype. J is TRBJ2-5 and V is TRBV11-2, with 11 bases matching TRBD2. V shed 2 bases, J shed 3 bases, and the junction held 5 bases outside the gene matches. CDR1 is SGHAT, CDR2 FQNNGV, per germline. This CDR3 has 16 amino acids. For the CDR3, the DNA is TGTGCCAGCAGCTTACGGACTAGCGGGTACAAAGAGACCCAGTACTTC. It encodes CASSLRTSGYKETQYF.

V usage is TRBV14 and J usage is TRBJ1-5, with D perhaps TRBD1 (6 bases). Germline CDR1 SGHDN, CDR2 FVKESK. The CDR3 totals 16 residues. The V gene lost 0 bases and the J gene lost 7 bases, with 16 bases spanning the gap. Here the CDR3 reads CASSQDRRGDRQPQHF. The CDR3, as DNA: TGTGCCAGCAGCCAAGATAGAAGGGGGGATAGGCAGCCCCAGCATTTT.

This clonotype was counted a few times. This sequence joins TRBV19 and TRBJ2-1; a possible D gene is TRBD1 (5 bases). V was trimmed by 5 bases and J by 4 bases, leaving 15 bases between them. CDR1 and CDR2 from the germline V gene are LNHDA and SQIVND (reference sequence). The CDR3 totals 15 residues. Here the CDR3 reads CASSPGPNPYNEQFF. The CDR3 coding sequence is TGTGCCAGTAGTCCAGGGCCGAATCCTTACAATGAGCAGTTCTTC.

Note on this clonotype: This may be a read error: a much more frequent sequence differs by one nucleotide. The gene calls are TRBV3-1 and TRBJ2-5; 8 bases are shared with TRBD1. The CDR3 loop spans 15 amino acids. Trimming took 0 bases from V and 11 from J; bases not matched to a gene: 11. The germline gives CDR1 LGHDT, CDR2 YNNKEL (reference sequence). The chain's CDR3 is CASSQDGRGLYKQYF. CDR3 DNA sequence: TGTGCCAGCAGCCAAGATGGCAGGGGGCTCTACAAGCAGTACTTC.

This clonotype occurred a few times. The rearrangement uses TRBV6-6 and TRBJ2-1; 7 positions match TRBD2. The CDR3 runs 16 residues. Germline V CDR1 and CDR2: MNHNY, SVGAGI (reference sequence). Unmatched junction bases numbered 8, after V lost 5 bases and J lost 1 base. The CDR3 loop reads CASSTASGLSYNEQFF. In nucleotides, the CDR3 is TGTGCCAGCAGTACGGCTAGCGGATTATCCTACAATGAGCAGTTCTTC.

This clonotype was detected ten times or more. The gene calls are TRBV11-2 and TRBJ1-2; D is ambiguous. Trimming shortened V by 1 base and J by 5 bases, and 5 bases separated the two germline ends. The CDR3 runs to 12 residues. Germline CDR1 SGHAT, CDR2 FQNNGV. The CDR3, as DNA: TGTGCCAGCAGCTTAGCCTGGTATGGCTACACCTTC. Protein: CASSLAWYGYTF.

This clonotype was found many times. The CDR3 DNA reads TGTGCCAGCAGTCCTAGCGGCTCCTACAATGAGCAGTTCTTC. This translates into CASSPSGSYNEQFF. The chain couples TRBV12-3 or TRBV12-4 to TRBJ2-1, with 7 bases matching TRBD2. CDR3 size: 14 residues. V shed 5 bases and J 0 bases; nucleotides not matched to a gene: 1.

The chain links TRBV7-9 to TRBJ2-1; 9 positions agree with TRBD1. The J segment lost 3 bases and the V segment lost 5 bases, leaving 11 bases of the junction unmatched. Looked up from germline, CDR1 is SEHNR and CDR2 is FQNEAQ (reference sequence). The CDR3 has 17 residues. CDR3 protein: CASSGSLQGANYNEQFF. The DNA of the CDR3 is TGTGCCAGCAGCGGTAGTCTACAGGGGGCAAACTACAATGAGCAGTTCTTC. The complete variable domain, with remaining parts taken from reference TRBV7-9 and TRBJ2-1, reads DTGVSQNPRHKITKRGQNVTFRCDPISEHNRLYWYRQTLGQGPEFLTYFQNEAQLEKSRLLSDRFSAERPKGSFSTLEIQRTEQGDSAMYLCASSGSLQGANYNEQFFGPGTRLTVL.

The genes are TRBV7-3 and TRBJ2-1; 10 positions agree with TRBD2. The CDR3 runs to 15 residues. Per germline, CDR1 SGHTA and CDR2 FQGTGA. The V segment lost 5 bases and the J segment 10 bases; nucleotides outside the gene matches: 11. CDR3: CASSVAGGSFGEQFF. Here the CDR3 DNA reads TGTGCCAGCAGCGTAGCGGGGGGAAGCTTTGGGGAGCAGTTCTTC.

The chain couples TRBV7-2 to TRBJ2-1; D is perhaps TRBD2 (5 bases). V was trimmed by 3 bases and J by 4 bases, leaving 19 bases between them. The germline V gene encodes CDR1 SGHTA and CDR2 FQGNSA. The CDR3 is 17 residues long. The CDR3 reads CASSFGRTGGLYNEQFF. DNA for the CDR3: TGTGCCAGCAGCTTCGGTCGGACTGGCGGGTTGTACAATGAGCAGTTCTTC. Drawing the rest from reference TRBV7-2 and TRBJ2-1, the complete variable domain is GAGVSQSPSNKVTEKGKDVELRCDPISGHTALYWYRQSLGQGLEFLIYFQGNSAPDKSGLPSDRFSAERTGGSVSTLTIQRTQQEDSAVYLCASSFGRTGGLYNEQFFGPGTRLTVL.

CDR3 sequence (DNA): TGTGCCAGCAGGGGCGGATATCAGCCCCAGCATTTT. It translates to CASRGGYQPQHF. This chain joins TRBV2 and TRBJ1-5, with unresolved D. Looked up from germline, CDR1 is SNHLY and CDR2 is FYNNEI. Trimming stripped 6 bases from V and 5 bases from J, with 8 bases between. The CDR3 runs 12 residues.

This clonotype was seen only a few times. V and J are TRBV20-1 and TRBJ2-7; D tentatively reads TRBD1 or TRBD2 (5 bases each). V lost 1 base and J lost 5, with 12 bases in between. Germline V CDR1 and CDR2: DFQATT, SNEGSKA (reference sequence). The CDR3 runs 13 residues. The CDR3 loop is CSARGGLSHEQYF. The CDR3 coding sequence is TGCAGTGCTAGAGGGGGGTTGTCCCACGAGCAGTACTTC.

On this clonotype: Its ends do not fully match the called genes, so a read error is possible. This chain uses TRBV28 with TRBJ1-2, with 9 bases lining up with TRBD1. This CDR3 spans 15 amino acids. Germline V gene lookup returns CDR1 MDHEN and CDR2 SYDVKM. As DNA, the CDR3 is TGTTCCAGCAGGCCTACTGGGACAGGGAATTATGGCTACACCTTC. It specifies CSSRPTGTGNYGYTF.

The rearrangement links TRBV5-1 to TRBJ2-3, with D perhaps TRBD2 (6 bases). The V end was cut by 4 bases, the J end by 2 bases, with 11 bases between. The CDR3 loop spans 14 amino acids. Looked up from germline, CDR1 is SGHRS and CDR2 is YFSETQ. CDR3 amino acids: CASSAGDFTDTQYF. The DNA for the CDR3 is TGCGCCAGCAGCGCCGGGGACTTCACAGATACGCAGTATTTT. The variable domain in full, completed from reference TRBV5-1 and TRBJ2-3, reads KAGVTQTPRYLIKTRGQQVTLSCSPISGHRSVSWYQQTPGQGLQFLFEYFSETQRNKGNFPGRFSGRQFSNSRSEMNVSTLELGDSALYLCASSAGDFTDTQYFGPGTRLTVL.

This clonotype was seen only a few times. CDR3 DNA: TGTGCCAGCAGTGATGTAGGGAGCCCCGGGGAGCTGTTTTTT. Translating it yields CASSDVGSPGELFF. The gene calls are TRBV2 and TRBJ2-2; D possibly corresponds to TRBD2 (5 bases). V was cut by 3 bases and J by 6 bases, with 11 bases left in between. The CDR3 is 14 amino acids. The germline CDR1 and CDR2 sequences are SNHLY and FYNNEI.

This clonotype turned up a few times. This may be a read error: a much more frequent sequence differs by one nucleotide. V usage is TRBV7-9 and J usage is TRBJ2-6; 7 positions agree with TRBD2. Trimming removed 5 bases from V and 4 bases from J; junction bases left unmatched: 8. The CDR3 extends over 16 amino acids. Germline CDR1 and CDR2: SEHNR and FQNEAQ (reference sequence). For the CDR3, the DNA is TGTGCCAGCAGCCCCTGGGGGGGGACCGGGGCCAACGTCCTGACTTTC. Translation: CASSPWGGTGANVLTF.

J is TRBJ1-6 and V is TRBV3-1; D is ambiguous. CDR3 length equals 16 residues. Germline CDR1 and CDR2: LGHDT and YNNKEL (reference sequence). V lost 1 base, J lost 5 bases, and 12 bases lay in between. The CDR3 region is CASSQGPVGNNSPLHF. CDR3 DNA sequence: TGTGCCAGCAGCCAAGGCCCCGTCGGTAATAATTCACCCCTCCACTTT.

The chain has TRBV12-3 or TRBV12-4 and TRBJ2-2; 11 nucleotides align to TRBD2. J lost 7 bases, V lost 6 bases, and 10 bases had no gene match. The CDR3 covers 16 residues. The CDR3, as DNA: TGTGCCAGCAGCAAGACTAGCGGGACTGCGGGCGGGGAGCTGTTTTTT. Protein sequence: CASSKTSGTAGGELFF.

This clonotype has only a few counts. V gene TRBV20-1 combines with J gene TRBJ1-6; unclear D gene. The germline V gene encodes CDR1 DFQATT and CDR2 SNEGSKA (reference sequence). Trimming stripped 0 bases from V and 8 bases from J, with 14 bases between. This CDR3 has 15 residues. This chain's CDR3 is CSARDPGQLYSPLHF. The CDR3 DNA reads as TGCAGTGCTAGAGATCCTGGGCAGTTATATTCACCCCTCCACTTT.

This clonotype was detected a few times. The gene calls are TRBV10-3 and TRBJ2-1; D uncertain. The better agreement between TRBJ2-7 and the DNA end casts doubt on the J call. From germline, CDR1 is ENHRY and CDR2 SYGVKD. The CDR3 contains 14 residues. CDR3 in amino acids: CAISEVSSYNEQYF. Written as DNA, the CDR3 is TGTGCCATCAGTGAAGTAAGCTCCTACAATGAGCAGTACTTC.

This clonotype was picked up a small number of times. The chain links TRBV28 to TRBJ1-2; 9 nucleotides line up with TRBD1. The trim removed 1 base at V and 7 bases at J, leaving 10 bases unmatched. The CDR3 extends over 16 amino acids. Germline values: CDR1 MDHEN, CDR2 SYDVKM. CDR3 nucleotides: TGTGCCAGCAGTTTATCGGGGACAGGGCGCTTTAGTGGCTACACCTTC. It yields the protein CASSLSGTGRFSGYTF.

This sequence joins TRBV11-3 and TRBJ1-1; 7 bases map to TRBD1. CDR3 length: 16 residues. The germline gives CDR1 SGHNT, CDR2 YENEEA. V trimming: 0 bases; J trimming: 0 bases; junction bases outside the gene matches: 4. DNA for the CDR3: TGTGCCAGCAGCTTAGATCACAGGGGAATGAACACTGAAGCTTTCTTT. This encodes CASSLDHRGMNTEAFF. The complete variable domain, with remaining parts taken from reference TRBV11-3 and TRBJ1-1, reads EAGVVQSPRYKIIEKKQPVAFWCNPISGHNTLYWYLQNLGQGPELLIRYENEEAVDDSQLPKDRFSAERLKGVDSTLKIQPAELGDSAVYLCASSLDHRGMNTEAFFGQGTRLTVV.